This entry features one T cell receptor (beta chain) sequence. Its antigen is not known. This sample is drawn from a study of cytomegalovirus exposure and HLA in healthy donors. Study-wide points: It was reported that TCR beta sequences correctly inferred the HLA-A and HLA-B alleles for most subjects.

The donors (healthy individuals) were bone marrow donors. The CDR3 spans 14 residues. Germline trimming cut 4 bases from V and 4 bases from J; bases unmatched to any gene: 6. Per the germline V gene, CDR1 is MNHEY and CDR2 is SMNVEV (reference sequence). This PCR relied on a set of 60 Vbeta primers and 13 Jbeta primers. The table came from immunoSEQ multiplex PCR; TCRdb's copy has only in-frame clones and leaves some out. This sample carries 200,000 to 250,000 clones, around 88% of them seen once, and the ten largest clones take roughly 1%. The sequencing input was PBMCs. The sequence came from a young woman in good health and CMV-seronegative. The gene calls are TRBV27 and TRBJ1-2, with 7 bases identical to TRBD1. The CDR3 loop reads CASSYSGTAYGYTF. The CDR3 DNA reads as TGTGCCAGCAGTTACTCCGGGACAGCCTATGGCTACACCTTC.